This T cell receptor beta chain was obtained from a study of T cells in narcolepsy. Germline V CDR1 and CDR2: SGHNT, YYREEE (reference sequence). V lost 4 bases to trimming and J lost 4 bases; unmatched junction nucleotides: 9. This CDR3 has 15 amino acids. The table came from immunoSEQ multiplex PCR; TCRdb's copy has only in-frame clones and leaves some out. In the table there are fewer than 30,000 clones, over 75% of which are singletons. The rearrangement links TRBV5-4 to TRBJ1-1, with 8 nucleotides matching TRBD1. Sequences were obtained from memory (CD45RA-) CD4+ T cells from blood. The clonotype was recovered from a human donor in good health. The CDR3 sequence: CASSPDAGGVTEAFF. DNA for the CDR3: TGTGCCAGCAGCCCCGATGCAGGGGGCGTCACTGAAGCTTTCTTT.